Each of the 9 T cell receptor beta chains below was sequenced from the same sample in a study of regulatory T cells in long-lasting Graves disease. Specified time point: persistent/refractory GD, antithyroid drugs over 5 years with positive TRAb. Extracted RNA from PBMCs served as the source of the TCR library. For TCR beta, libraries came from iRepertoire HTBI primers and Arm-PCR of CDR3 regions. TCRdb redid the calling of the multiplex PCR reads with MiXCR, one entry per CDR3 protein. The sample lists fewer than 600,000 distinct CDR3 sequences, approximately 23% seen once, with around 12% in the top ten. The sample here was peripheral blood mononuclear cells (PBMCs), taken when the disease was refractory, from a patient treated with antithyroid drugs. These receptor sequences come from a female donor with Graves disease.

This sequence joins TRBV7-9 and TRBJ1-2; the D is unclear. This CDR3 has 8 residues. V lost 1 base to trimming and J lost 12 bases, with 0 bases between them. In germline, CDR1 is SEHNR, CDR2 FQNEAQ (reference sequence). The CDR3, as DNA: TGTGCCAGCAGCTTAGACACCTTC. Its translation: CASSLDTF.

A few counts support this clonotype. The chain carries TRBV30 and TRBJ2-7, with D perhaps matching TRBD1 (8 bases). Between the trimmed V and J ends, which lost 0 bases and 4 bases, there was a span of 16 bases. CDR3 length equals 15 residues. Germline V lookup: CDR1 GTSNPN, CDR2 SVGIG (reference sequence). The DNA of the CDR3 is TGTGCCTGGAGTGTAACAGGGGGGGGCCCGTACGAGCAGTACTTC. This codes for CAWSVTGGGPYEQYF.

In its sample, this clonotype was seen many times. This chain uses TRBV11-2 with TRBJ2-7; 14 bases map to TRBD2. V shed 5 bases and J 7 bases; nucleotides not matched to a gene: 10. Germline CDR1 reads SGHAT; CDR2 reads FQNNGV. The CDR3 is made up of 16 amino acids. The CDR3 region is CASSPRLAGGPGEQYF. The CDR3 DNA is TGTGCCAGCAGCCCCAGACTAGCGGGAGGGCCGGGGGAGCAGTACTTC. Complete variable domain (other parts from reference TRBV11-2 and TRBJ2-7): EAGVAQSPRYKIIEKRQSVAFWCNPISGHATLYWYQQILGQGPKLLIQFQNNGVVDDSQLPKDRFSAERLKGVDSTLKIQPAKLEDSAVYLCASSPRLAGGPGEQYFGPGTRLTVT.

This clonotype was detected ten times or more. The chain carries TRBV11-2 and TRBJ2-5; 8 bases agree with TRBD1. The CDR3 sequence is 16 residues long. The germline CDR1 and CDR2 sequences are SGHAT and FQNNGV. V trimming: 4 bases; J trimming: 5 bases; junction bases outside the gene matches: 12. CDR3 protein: CASSYRTGKAVETQYF. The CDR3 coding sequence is TGTGCCAGCAGCTACCGGACAGGGAAAGCAGTGGAGACCCAGTACTTC.

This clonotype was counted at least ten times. CDR3 sequence: CASGLGHPNTEAFF. CDR3 DNA: TGTGCTAGTGGCCTGGGACACCCGAACACTGAAGCTTTCTTT. The V call is TRBV12-5, the J call TRBJ1-1, with a weak D call TRBD1 (6 bases). Between the trimmed V and J ends, which lost 6 bases and 1 base, there was a span of 12 bases. Per the germline V gene, CDR1 is LGHNT and CDR2 is FRNRAP. CDR3 size: 14 residues.

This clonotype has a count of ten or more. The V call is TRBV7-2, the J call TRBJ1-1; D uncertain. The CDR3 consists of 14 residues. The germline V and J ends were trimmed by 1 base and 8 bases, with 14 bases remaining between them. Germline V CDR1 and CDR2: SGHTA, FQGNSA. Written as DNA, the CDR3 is TGTGCCAGCAGCTTAGATTTGTCGTTGCGAGAAGCTTTCTTT. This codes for CASSLDLSLREAFF.

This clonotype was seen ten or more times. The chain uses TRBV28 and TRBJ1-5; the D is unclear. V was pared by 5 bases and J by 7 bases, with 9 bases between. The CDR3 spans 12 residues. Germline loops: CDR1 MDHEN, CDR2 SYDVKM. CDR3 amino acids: CASSPPPQPQHF. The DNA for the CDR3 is TGTGCCAGCAGTCCCCCGCCCCAGCCCCAGCATTTT. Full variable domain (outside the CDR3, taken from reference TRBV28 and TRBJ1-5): DVKVTQSSRYLVKRTGEKVFLECVQDMDHENMFWYRQDPGLGLRLIYFSYDVKMKEKGDIPEGYSVSREKKERFSLILESASTNQTSMYLCASSPPPQPQHFGDGTRLSIL.

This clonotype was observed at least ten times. CDR3 sequence: CARCPGAGCYGYTF. The CDR3 nucleotides are TGTGCCCGATGTCCTGGGGCAGGATGCTATGGCTACACCTTC. The rearrangement joins TRBV6-1 to TRBJ1-2; D may be TRBD1 (5 bases). Germline CDR1 and CDR2: MNHNS and SASEGT. The length of the CDR3 is 14 residues. The V and J ends lost 11 bases and 4 bases respectively, with 20 bases between them.

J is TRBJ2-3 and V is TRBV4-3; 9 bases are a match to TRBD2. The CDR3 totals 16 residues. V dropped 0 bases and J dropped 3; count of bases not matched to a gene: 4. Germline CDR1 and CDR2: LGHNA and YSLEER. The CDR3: CASSQELAGVTDTQYF. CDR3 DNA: TGCGCCAGCAGCCAAGAATTAGCGGGAGTTACAGATACGCAGTATTTT.